This note documents a single T cell receptor (beta chain) sequence. Source study methods: Reference gene primers were amplified, and this amplification served to estimate nucleated cell counts. Sequencing used immunoSEQ multiplex PCR; TCRdb keeps in-frame clones, though not all of them. V and J calls and clone size follow that table, whereas D and trimming were derived from the DNA. The table has roughly 190,000 clones, approximately 92% seen once; the top ten hold roughly 0.56%. The CDR3 has 16 amino acids. With 2 bases removed from V and 0 bases from J, the gap between germline ends came to 12 bases. Germline V lookup: CDR1 MNHEY, CDR2 SMNVEV (reference sequence). This entry is derived from a study of blood T cell repertoires in COVID-19. Study-wide background: Sample material is recorded as cDNA or gDNA derived from T cells, B-cell-depleted T cells, or PBMCs.

The sample comprised peripheral blood. The rearrangement links TRBV27 to TRBJ2-3, with D tentatively TRBD2 (5 bases). The receptor's source is a man aged 50-60 years with acute or convalescent COVID-19. The chain's CDR3 is CASSLEGRRSTDTQYF. The DNA of the CDR3 is TGTGCCAGCAGTTTAGAGGGCAGGAGAAGCACAGATACGCAGTATTTT.